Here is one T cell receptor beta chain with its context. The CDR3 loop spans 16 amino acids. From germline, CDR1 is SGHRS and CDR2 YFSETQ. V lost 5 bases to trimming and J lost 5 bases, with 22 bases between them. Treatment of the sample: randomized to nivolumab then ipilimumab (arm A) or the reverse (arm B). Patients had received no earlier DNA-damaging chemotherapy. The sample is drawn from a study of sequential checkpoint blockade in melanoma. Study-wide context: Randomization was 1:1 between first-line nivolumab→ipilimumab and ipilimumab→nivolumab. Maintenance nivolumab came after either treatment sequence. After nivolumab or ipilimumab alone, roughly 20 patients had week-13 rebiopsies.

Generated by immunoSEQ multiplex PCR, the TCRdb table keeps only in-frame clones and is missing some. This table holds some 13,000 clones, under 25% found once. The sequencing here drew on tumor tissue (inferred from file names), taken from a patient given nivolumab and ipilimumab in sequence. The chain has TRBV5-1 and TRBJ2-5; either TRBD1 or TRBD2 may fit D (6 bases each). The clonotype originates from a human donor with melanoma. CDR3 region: CASSSGIVGGQETQYF. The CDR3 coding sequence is TGCGCCAGCAGTTCCGGCATTGTAGGGGGGCAGGAGACCCAGTACTTC.